The rows below give T cell receptor beta chains drawn from one sample of a study of a mutant IDH1 vaccine in newly diagnosed glioma. These receptors are not linked to any known antigen. Produced via immunoSEQ multiplex PCR; TCRdb's table is partial and in-frame only. The sample includes tens of thousands of clones, 80% of them seen just once. The sample was PBMCs, taken from a glioma patient whose treatment included an IDH1 peptide vaccine. These receptors all come from a man in his forties or fifties with glioma. Some clones in this sample may be carry-over from other donors' samples. CDR3s include the opening cysteine and the closing phenylalanine or tryptophan.

V gene	J gene	CDR3 length	CDR3 protein
TRBV5-6	TRBJ2-2	15	CASSLEPGKVGELFF
TRBV18	TRBJ1-1	14	CASSQDRGSTEAFF
TRBV6-5	TRBJ2-7	12	CASRGISYEQYF
TRBV5-6	TRBJ1-4	15	CASSLADTTNEKLFF
TRBV29-1	TRBJ2-3	13	CSVGSVGEDTQYF
TRBV6-1	TRBJ1-5	15	CASSKTRDSNQPQHF
TRBV5-4	TRBJ1-1	14	CASSAWTGRTEAFF
TRBV30	TRBJ2-1	11	CAWSDRPEQFF
TRBV5-4	TRBJ2-7	14	CASSARTSPYEQYF
TRBV19	TRBJ1-5	13	CASSITPGQPQHF
TRBV30	TRBJ1-2	11	CAWSRGGGYTF
TRBV12-5	TRBJ1-1	12	CASGLGPREAFF
TRBV6-1	TRBJ1-1	14	CASQKRQSRSEAFF
TRBV2	TRBJ1-1	14	CASRKGDWNTEAFF
TRBV4-1	TRBJ2-7	14	CASSHKWISYEQYF
TRBV5-1	TRBJ1-3	17	CASSSGTGPGAGNTIYF
TRBV5-1	TRBJ1-1	17	CASSLVGVGGLNTEAFF
TRBV19	TRBJ1-1	13	CASWDRQRTEAFF
TRBV5-1	TRBJ1-1	14	CASSSYRGATEAFF
TRBV2	TRBJ2-6	15	CASGTGLGGANVLTF
TRBV5-1	TRBJ1-1	15	CASSLGQGAGSEAFF
TRBV29-1	TRBJ2-3	14	CSVDSGLDGDTQYF
TRBV5-1	TRBJ1-2	15	CASSLGQGLDYGYTF
TRBV27	TRBJ1-5	14	CASSLEGSNQPQHF
TRBV29-1	TRBJ1-2	15	CSVEDFVRLNYGYTF
TRBV2	TRBJ2-2	15	CASRPGPENTGELFF
TRBV5-1	TRBJ2-3	14	CASSSGTSTDTQYF
TRBV10-3	TRBJ1-2	13	CAISEYGAELYTF
TRBV9	TRBJ1-2	14	CASSGTGGDYGYTF
TRBV4-1	TRBJ2-7	13	CASSRGDTYEQYF
TRBV18	TRBJ2-7	15	CASSPPTGGRYEQYF
TRBV9	TRBJ1-4	16	CASSAAPAAGREKLFF
TRBV10-3	TRBJ2-7	19	CAISESMMVSRDGSLQQYF
TRBV29-1	TRBJ2-7	11	CSVSGTYEQYF
TRBV11-3	TRBJ2-7	14	CASSSGYLAEEQYF
TRBV6-1	TRBJ1-2	15	CASSEPGQGGYGYTF
TRBV28	TRBJ1-5	17	CASSHLRDRGGNQPQHF